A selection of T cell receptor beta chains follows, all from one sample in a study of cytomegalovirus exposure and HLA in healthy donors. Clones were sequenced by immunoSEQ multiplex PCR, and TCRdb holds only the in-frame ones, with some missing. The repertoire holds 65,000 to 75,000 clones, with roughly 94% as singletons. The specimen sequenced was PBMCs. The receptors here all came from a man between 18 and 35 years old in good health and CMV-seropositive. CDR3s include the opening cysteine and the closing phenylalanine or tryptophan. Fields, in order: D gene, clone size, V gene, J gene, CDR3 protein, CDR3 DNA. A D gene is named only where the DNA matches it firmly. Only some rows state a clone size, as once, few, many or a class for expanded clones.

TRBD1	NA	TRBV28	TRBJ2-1	CASRPRGQGSNEQFF	TGTGCCAGCAGGCCCCGGGGACAGGGGAGCAATGAGCAGTTCTTC
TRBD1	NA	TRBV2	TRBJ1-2	CASSGQGDNGYTF	TGTGCCAGCAGTGGACAGGGAGACAATGGCTACACCTTC
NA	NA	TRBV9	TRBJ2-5	CASSVGGIPGETQYF	TGTGCCAGCAGCGTAGGAGGAATACCGGGAGAGACTCAGTACTTC
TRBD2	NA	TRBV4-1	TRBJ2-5	CASRRNLAGYQETQYF	TGCGCCAGCAGACGAAACTTAGCGGGGTACCAAGAGACCCAGTACTTC
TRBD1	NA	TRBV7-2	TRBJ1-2	CASSWTGTGDGYTF	TGTGCCAGCAGCTGGACCGGGACAGGGGACGGCTACACCTTC
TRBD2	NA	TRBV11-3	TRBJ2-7	CASSSREGYEQYF	TGTGCCAGCAGCTCCAGGGAGGGTTACGAGCAGTACTTC
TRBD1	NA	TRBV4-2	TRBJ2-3	CASSQLQGADTQYF	TGTGCCAGCAGCCAGCTACAGGGGGCAGATACGCAGTATTTT
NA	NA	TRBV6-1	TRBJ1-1	CASIGGMNTEAFF	TGTGCCAGCATCGGGGGTATGAACACTGAAGCTTTCTTT
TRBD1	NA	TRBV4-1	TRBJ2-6	CASSQDLRGTGSSHWGANVLTF	TGCGCCAGCAGCCAAGATCTAAGGGGGACAGGATCAAGCCACTGGGGGGCCAACGTCCTGACTTTC
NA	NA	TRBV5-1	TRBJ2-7	CASSLVPGDYEQYF	TGCGCCAGCAGCTTGGTTCCAGGGGACTACGAGCAGTACTTC
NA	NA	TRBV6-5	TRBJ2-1	CASSYPGQGWGSEQFF	TGTGCCAGCAGTTACCCCGGGCAGGGATGGGGTAGTGAGCAGTTCTTC
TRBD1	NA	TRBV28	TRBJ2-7	CASSLPNYGTGGYEQYF	TGTGCCAGCAGTTTGCCAAATTACGGGACAGGGGGCTACGAGCAGTACTTC
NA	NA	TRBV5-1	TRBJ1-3	CASSLFGGVSGNTIYF	TGCGCCAGCAGCTTGTTTGGGGGGGTTTCTGGAAACACCATATATTTT
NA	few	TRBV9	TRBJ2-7	CASSPQGIGYEQYF	TGTGCCAGCAGCCCCCAGGGAATAGGCTACGAGCAGTACTTC
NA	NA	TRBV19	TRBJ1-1	CASRTAIEAEAFF	TGTGCCAGTAGGACAGCGATCGAGGCTGAAGCTTTCTTT
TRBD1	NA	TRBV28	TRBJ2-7	CASSFWGTDSYEQYF	TGTGCCAGCAGTTTTTGGGGGACAGACTCCTACGAGCAGTACTTC
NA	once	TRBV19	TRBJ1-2	CASSMARYYGYTF	TGTGCCAGTAGTATGGCCCGATACTATGGCTACACCTTC
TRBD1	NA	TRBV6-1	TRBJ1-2	CASRADRGDHTF	TGTGCCAGCAGGGCTGACAGGGGTGATCACACCTTC
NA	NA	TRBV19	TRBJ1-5	CASSISVIGGQPQHF	TGTGCCAGTAGTATTTCTGTGATAGGGGGTCAGCCCCAGCATTTT
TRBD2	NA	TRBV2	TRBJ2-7	CASSLAGGQWYEQYF	TGTGCCAGCAGCCTAGCGGGAGGGCAATGGTACGAGCAGTACTTC
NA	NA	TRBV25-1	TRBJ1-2	CASSESQGRHGYTF	TGTGCCAGCAGTGAATCTCAGGGTCGTCATGGCTACACCTTC
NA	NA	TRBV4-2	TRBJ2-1	CASSREQGRRNEQFF	TGTGCCAGCAGCCGAGAACAGGGACGGAGGAATGAGCAGTTCTTC
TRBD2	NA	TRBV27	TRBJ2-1	CASKSGRQGEQFF	TGTGCCAGCAAAAGCGGGAGGCAGGGTGAGCAGTTCTTC